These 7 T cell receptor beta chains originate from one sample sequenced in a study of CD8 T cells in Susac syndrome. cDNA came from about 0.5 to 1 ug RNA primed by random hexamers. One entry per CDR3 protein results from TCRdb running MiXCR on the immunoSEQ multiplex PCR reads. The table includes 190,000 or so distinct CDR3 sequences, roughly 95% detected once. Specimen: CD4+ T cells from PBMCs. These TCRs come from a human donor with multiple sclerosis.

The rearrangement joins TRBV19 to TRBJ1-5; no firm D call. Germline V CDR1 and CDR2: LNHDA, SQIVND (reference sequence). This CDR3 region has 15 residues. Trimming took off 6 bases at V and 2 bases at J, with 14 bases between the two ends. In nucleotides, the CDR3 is TGTGCCAGTAGCCCTCTGAGAAGTGGCAATCAGCCCCAGCATTTT. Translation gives CASSPLRSGNQPQHF.

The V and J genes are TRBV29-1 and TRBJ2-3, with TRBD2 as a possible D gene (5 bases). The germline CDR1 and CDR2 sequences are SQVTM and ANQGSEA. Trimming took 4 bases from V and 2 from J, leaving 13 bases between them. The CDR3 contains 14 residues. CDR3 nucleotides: TGCAGCGTTGCCGGGATCTACAACACAGATACGCAGTATTTT. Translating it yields CSVAGIYNTDTQYF.

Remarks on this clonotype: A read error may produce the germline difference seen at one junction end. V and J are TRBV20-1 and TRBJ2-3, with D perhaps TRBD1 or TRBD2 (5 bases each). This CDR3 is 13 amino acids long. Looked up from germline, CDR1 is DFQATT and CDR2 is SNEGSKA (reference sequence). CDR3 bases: TGCAGCGCTACGGACCCCCGAGGGGTGGAGCAGTATTTT. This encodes CSATDPRGVEQYF.

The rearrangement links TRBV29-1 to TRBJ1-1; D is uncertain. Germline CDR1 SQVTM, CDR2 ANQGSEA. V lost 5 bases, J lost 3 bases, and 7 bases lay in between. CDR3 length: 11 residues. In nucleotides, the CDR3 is TGCAGCGTTCTGTCCCACACTGAAGCTTTCTTT. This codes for CSVLSHTEAFF.

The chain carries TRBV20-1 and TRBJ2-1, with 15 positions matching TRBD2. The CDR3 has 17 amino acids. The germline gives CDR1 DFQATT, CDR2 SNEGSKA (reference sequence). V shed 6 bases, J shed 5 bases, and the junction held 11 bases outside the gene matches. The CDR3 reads CSAPGLAGGVGNNEQFF. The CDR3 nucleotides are TGCAGTGCCCCGGGACTAGCGGGAGGAGTAGGTAACAATGAGCAGTTCTTC.

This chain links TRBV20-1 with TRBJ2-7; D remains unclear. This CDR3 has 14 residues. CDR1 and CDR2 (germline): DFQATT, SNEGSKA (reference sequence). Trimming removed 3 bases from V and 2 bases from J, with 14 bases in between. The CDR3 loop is CSASASKKAYEQYF. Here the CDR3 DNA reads TGCAGTGCTAGTGCCAGCAAGAAGGCCTACGAGCAGTACTTC.

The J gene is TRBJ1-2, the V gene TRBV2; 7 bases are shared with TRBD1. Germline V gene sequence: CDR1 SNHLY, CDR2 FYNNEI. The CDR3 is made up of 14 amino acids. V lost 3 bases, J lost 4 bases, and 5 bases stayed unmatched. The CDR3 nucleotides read TGTGCCAGCAGTGAGCCAGGGGGAGGCTATGGCTACACCTTC. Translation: CASSEPGGGYGYTF. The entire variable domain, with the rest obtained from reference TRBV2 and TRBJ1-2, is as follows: EPEVTQTPSHQVTQMGQEVILRCVPISNHLYFYWYRQILGQKVEFLVSFYNNEISEKSEIFDDQFSVERPDGSNFTLKIRSTKLEDSAMYFCASSEPGGGYGYTFGSGTRLTVV.